This T cell receptor (beta chain) came from a study of cytomegalovirus exposure and HLA in healthy donors. Findings of the study overall: According to a subsequent analysis, TCR clusters identified in the first cohort showed a tendency to co-occur across the approximately 110 validation repertoires. Through in vitro validation, three CMV-associated chains were shown to be specific for CMV antigens. Cytomegalovirus association was listed for about 150 TCR beta chains.

The CDR3 is made up of 13 amino acids. Germline V gene data show CDR1 as SNHLY and CDR2 as FYNNEI. The ends lost 5 bases at V and 7 bases at J; junction bases unmatched: 6. Sequencing was performed with immunoSEQ multiplex PCR; in TCRdb, only in-frame clones are kept and a portion is missing. This sample has around 220,000 clones; 70% to 90% occur once, and the top ten carry about 3%. With regard to this clone: Its antigen is undetermined.

The chain recombines TRBV2 with TRBJ1-2; 8 bases match TRBD1. The sample comprised PBMCs. This clonotype originated in a woman younger than 30 in good health and CMV-seronegative. The CDR3 region has the DNA TGTGCCAGCAGTCGGGACAGGTCGGCTGGCTACACCTTC. It yields the protein CASSRDRSAGYTF.